This TCR beta chain is from a study of naive and memory T cell subsets. Study conclusions and caveats: There was no ground truth to check naive and memory subset results. Expression changes during T cell differentiation may affect RNA-based TCR counts.

An equimolar mix of two oligonucleotides served as the beta constant-region primer for TRBC1 and TRBC2. TCRdb independently ran MiXCR on the UMI-ligation and nested PCR reads; one entry per CDR3 protein. The sample shows 120,000 to 150,000 distinct CDR3 sequences, about 18% of them seen only once. Remarks on this clonotype: Its antigen is unidentified.

CDR1 is SQVTM, CDR2 ANQGSEA, per germline. The CDR3 totals 14 residues. CMV status came from CD4+ T cell IFNgamma after overnight CMV lysate stimulation of fresh PBMCs. Source material: naive CD4+ T cells from blood. The genes are TRBV29-1 and TRBJ2-2; 7 positions agree with TRBD1. This TCR derives from a human donor in good health. The CDR3 is CSASTGRGPGELFF. CDR3 DNA: TGCAGTGCCTCGACAGGGCGAGGTCCCGGGGAGCTGTTTTTT.